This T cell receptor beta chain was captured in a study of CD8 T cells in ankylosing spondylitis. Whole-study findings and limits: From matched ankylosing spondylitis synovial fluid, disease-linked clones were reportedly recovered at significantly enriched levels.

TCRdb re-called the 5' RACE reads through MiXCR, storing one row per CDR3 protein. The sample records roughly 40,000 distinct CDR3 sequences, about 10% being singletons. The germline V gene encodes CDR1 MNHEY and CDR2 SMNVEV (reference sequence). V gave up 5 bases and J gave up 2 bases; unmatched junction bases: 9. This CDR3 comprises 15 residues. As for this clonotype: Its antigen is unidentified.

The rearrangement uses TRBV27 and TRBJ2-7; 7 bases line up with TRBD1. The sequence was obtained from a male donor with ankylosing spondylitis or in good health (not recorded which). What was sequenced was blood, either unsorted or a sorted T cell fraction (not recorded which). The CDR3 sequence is CASSASWDSPYEQYF. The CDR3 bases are TGTGCCAGCAGTGCGTCTTGGGACAGCCCCTACGAGCAGTACTTC.